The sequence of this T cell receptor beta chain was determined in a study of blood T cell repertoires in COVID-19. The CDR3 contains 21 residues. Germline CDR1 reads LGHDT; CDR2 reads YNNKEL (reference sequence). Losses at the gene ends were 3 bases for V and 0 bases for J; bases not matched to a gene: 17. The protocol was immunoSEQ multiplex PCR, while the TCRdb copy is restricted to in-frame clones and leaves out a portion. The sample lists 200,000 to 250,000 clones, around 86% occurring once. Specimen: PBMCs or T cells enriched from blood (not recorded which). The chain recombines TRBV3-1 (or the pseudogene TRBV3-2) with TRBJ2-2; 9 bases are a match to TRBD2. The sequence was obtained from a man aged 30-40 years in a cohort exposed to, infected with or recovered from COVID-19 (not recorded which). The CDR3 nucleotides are TGTGCCAGCAGCCACCCATTTACTAGCGGGCCTAATTATTCGAACACCGGGGAGCTGTTTTTT. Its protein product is CASSHPFTSGPNYSNTGELFF.